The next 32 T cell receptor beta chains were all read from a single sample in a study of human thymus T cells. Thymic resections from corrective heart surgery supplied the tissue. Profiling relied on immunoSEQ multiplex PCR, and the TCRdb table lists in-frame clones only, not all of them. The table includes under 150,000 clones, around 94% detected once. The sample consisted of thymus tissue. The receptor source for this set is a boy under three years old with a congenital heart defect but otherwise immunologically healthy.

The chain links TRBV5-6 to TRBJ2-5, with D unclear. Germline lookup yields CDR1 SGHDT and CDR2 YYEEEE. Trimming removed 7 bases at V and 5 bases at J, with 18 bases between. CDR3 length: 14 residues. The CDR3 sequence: CASSPRQMIETQYF. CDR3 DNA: TGTGCCAGCTCCCCGAGACAAATGATCGAGACCCAGTACTTC.

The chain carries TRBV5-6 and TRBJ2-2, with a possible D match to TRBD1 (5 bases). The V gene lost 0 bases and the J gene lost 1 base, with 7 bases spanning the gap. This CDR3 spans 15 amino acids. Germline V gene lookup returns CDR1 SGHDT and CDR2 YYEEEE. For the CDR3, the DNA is TGTGCCAGCAGCTTGGGGACACTGAACACCGGGGAGCTGTTTTTT. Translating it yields CASSLGTLNTGELFF.

The CDR3 DNA is TGCAGCGTTGAAGATCAGGGGGCGCATACTGAAGCTTTCTTT. It yields the protein CSVEDQGAHTEAFF. The J gene is TRBJ1-1, the V gene TRBV29-1, with 8 positions matching TRBD1. Germline values: CDR1 SQVTM, CDR2 ANQGSEA. This CDR3 region has 14 residues. The J segment lost 5 bases and the V segment lost 0 bases, leaving 5 bases of the junction unmatched.

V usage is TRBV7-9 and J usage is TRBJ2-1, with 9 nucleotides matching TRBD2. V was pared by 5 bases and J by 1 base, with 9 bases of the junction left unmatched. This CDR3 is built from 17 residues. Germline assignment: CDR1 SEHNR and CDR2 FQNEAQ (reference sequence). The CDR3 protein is CASSLDGGGASYNEQFF. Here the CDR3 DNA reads TGTGCCAGCAGCCTAGACGGCGGGGGGGCTTCCTACAATGAGCAGTTCTTC.

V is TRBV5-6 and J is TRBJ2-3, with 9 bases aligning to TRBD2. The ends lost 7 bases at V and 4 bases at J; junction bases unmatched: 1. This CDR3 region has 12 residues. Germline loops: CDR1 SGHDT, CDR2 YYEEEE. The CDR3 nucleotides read TGTGCCAGCGGGACTAGCTCAGATACGCAGTATTTT. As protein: CASGTSSDTQYF.

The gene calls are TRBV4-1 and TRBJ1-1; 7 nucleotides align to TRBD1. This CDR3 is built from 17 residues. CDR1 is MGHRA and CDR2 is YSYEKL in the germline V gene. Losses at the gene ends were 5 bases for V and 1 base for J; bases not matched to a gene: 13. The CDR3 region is CASSSHRGSIPNTEAFF. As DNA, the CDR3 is TGCGCCAGCAGCTCACACAGGGGATCGATCCCGAACACTGAAGCTTTCTTT.

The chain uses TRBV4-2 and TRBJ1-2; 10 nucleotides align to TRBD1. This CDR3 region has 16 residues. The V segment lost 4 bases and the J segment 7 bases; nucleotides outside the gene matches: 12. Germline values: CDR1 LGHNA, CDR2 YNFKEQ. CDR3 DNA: TGTGCCAGCAGCCTCAGACAGGGGGCTAGCCGGAGTGGCTACACCTTC. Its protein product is CASSLRQGASRSGYTF.

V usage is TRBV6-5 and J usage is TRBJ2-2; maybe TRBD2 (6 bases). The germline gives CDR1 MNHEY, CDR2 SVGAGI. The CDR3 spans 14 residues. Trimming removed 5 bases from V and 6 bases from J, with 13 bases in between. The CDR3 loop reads CASSPRREAGELFF. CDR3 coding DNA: TGTGCCAGCAGTCCACGGAGGGAAGCCGGGGAGCTGTTTTTT.

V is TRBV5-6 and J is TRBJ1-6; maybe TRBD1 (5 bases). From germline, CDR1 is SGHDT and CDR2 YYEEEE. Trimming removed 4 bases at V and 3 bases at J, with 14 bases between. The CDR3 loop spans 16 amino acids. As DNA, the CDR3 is TGTGCCAGCAGCCCAGGGACGGGACGCTATAATTCACCCCTCCACTTT. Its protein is CASSPGTGRYNSPLHF. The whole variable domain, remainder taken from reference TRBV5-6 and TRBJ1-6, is DAGVTQSPTHLIKTRGQQVTLRCSPKSGHDTVSWYQQALGQGPQFIFQYYEEEERQRGNFPDRFSGHQFPNYSSELNVNALLLGDSALYLCASSPGTGRYNSPLHFGNGTRLTVT.

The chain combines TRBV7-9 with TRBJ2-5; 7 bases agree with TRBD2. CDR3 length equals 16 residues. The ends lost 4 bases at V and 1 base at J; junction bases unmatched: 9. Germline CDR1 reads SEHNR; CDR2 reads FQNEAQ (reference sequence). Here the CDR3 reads CASSSREGVLQETQYF. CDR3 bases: TGTGCCAGCAGCTCGAGGGAGGGCGTCCTCCAAGAGACCCAGTACTTC. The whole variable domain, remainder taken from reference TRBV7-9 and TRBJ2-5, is DTGVSQNPRHKITKRGQNVTFRCDPISEHNRLYWYRQTLGQGPEFLTYFQNEAQLEKSRLLSDRFSAERPKGSFSTLEIQRTEQGDSAMYLCASSSREGVLQETQYFGPGTRLLVL.

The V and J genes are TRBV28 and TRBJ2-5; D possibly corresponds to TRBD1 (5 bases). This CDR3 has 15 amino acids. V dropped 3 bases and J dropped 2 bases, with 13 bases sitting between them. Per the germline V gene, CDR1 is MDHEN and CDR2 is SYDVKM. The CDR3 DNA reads TGTGCCAGCAGTTTCGTGGGGCACGGACAAGAGACCCAGTACTTC. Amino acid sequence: CASSFVGHGQETQYF.

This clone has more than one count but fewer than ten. The CDR3 DNA reads as TGTGCCACCAGCAGAGGAGAGGGGGGCGAGAAAAACTACACCTTC. It specifies CATSRGEGGEKNYTF. J is TRBJ1-2 and V is TRBV15; a possible D gene is TRBD1 (6 bases). Germline V lookup: CDR1 LNHNV, CDR2 YYDKDF (reference sequence). The V gene lost 1 base and the J gene lost 10 bases, with 19 bases spanning the gap. The CDR3 sequence is 15 residues long.

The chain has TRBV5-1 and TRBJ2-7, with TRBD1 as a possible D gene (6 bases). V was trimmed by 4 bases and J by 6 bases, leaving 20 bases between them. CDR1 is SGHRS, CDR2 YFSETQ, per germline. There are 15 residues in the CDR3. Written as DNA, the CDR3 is TGCGCCAGCAGCAGGGGGATTGGGCTCGGACCCGAGCAGTACTTC. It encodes CASSRGIGLGPEQYF. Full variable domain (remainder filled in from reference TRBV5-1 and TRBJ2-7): KAGVTQTPRYLIKTRGQQVTLSCSPISGHRSVSWYQQTPGQGLQFLFEYFSETQRNKGNFPGRFSGRQFSNSRSEMNVSTLELGDSALYLCASSRGIGLGPEQYFGPGTRLTVT.

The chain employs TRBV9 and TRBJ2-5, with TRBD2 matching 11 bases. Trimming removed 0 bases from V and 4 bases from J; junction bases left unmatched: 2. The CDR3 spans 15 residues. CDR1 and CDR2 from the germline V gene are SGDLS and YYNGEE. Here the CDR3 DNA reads TGTGCCAGCAGCGTAGCTAGCGGGGGGCGAGAGACCCAGTACTTC. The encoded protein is CASSVASGGRETQYF. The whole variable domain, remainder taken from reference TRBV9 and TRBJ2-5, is DSGVTQTPKHLITATGQRVTLRCSPRSGDLSVYWYQQSLDQGLQFLIQYYNGEERAKGNILERFSAQQFPDLHSELNLSSLELGDSALYFCASSVASGGRETQYFGPGTRLLVL.

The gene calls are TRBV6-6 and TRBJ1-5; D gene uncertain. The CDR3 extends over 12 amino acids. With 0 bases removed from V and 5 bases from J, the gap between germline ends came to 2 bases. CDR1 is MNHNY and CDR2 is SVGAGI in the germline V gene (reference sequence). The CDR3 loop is CASSYSDQPQHF. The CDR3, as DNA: TGTGCCAGCAGTTACTCGGATCAGCCCCAGCATTTT.

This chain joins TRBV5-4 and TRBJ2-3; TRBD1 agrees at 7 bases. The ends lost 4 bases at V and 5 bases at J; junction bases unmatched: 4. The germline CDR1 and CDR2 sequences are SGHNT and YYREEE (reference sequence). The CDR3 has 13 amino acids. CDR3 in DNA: TGTGCCAGCAGCCGTACAGGGGAAGATACGCAGTATTTT. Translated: CASSRTGEDTQYF.

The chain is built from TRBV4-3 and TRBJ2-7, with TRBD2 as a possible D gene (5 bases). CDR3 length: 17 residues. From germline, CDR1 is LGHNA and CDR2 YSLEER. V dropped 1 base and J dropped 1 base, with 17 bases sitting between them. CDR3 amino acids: CASSQGVLGRRSYEQYF. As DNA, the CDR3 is TGCGCCAGCAGCCAAGGAGTGCTTGGACGGAGGTCCTACGAGCAGTACTTC.

The CDR3 sequence is CASRLERGLAGGELFF. Here the CDR3 DNA reads TGCGCCAGCAGACTCGAGAGGGGACTAGCTGGCGGGGAGCTGTTTTTT. The genes are TRBV10-2 and TRBJ2-2; 9 bases match TRBD2. Per the germline V gene, CDR1 is WSHSY and CDR2 is SAAADI. The junction had 12 bases not matched to a gene; V was cut back by 6 bases and J by 7 bases. This CDR3 has 16 residues.

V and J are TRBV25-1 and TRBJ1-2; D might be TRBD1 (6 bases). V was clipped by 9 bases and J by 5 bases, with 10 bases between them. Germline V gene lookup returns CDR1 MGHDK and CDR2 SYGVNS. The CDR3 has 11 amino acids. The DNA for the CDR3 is TGTGCCAGTAGACAGGAGTATGGCTACACCTTC. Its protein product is CASRQEYGYTF.

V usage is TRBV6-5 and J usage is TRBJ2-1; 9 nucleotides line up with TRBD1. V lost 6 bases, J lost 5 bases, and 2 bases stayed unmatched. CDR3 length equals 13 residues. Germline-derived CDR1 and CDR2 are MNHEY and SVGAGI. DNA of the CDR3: TGTGCCAGCAGGGGACAGGGCGACAATGAGCAGTTCTTC. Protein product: CASRGQGDNEQFF.

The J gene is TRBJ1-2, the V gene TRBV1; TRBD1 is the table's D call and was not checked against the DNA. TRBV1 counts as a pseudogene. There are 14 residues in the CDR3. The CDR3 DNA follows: TGCACCAGCAGCCAAGAATTCACAGGGTTTGGCTACACCTTC. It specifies CTSSQEFTGFGYTF.

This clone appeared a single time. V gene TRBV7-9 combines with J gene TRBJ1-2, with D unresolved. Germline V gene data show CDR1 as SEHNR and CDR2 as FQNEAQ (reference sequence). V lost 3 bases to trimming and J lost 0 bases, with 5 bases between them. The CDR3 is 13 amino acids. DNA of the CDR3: TGTGCCAGCAGCTTGACCCCTAACTATGGCTACACCTTC. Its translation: CASSLTPNYGYTF.

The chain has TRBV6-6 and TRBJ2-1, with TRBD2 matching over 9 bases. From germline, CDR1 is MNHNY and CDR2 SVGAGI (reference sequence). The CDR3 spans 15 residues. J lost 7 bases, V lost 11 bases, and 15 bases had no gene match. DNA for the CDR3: TGTGCCGCAGCACGGGCGGGGGGGCCGGTTAATGAGCAGTTCTTC. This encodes CAAARAGGPVNEQFF.

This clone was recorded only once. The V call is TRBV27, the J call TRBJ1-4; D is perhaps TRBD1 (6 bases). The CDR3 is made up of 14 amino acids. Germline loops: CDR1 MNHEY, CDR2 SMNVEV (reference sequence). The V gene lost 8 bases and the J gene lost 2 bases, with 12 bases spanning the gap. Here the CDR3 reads CASGGANTNEKLFF. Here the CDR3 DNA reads TGTGCCAGCGGGGGGGCTAACACTAATGAAAAACTGTTTTTT.

CDR3 loop: CATSRDSDRGDNQPQHF. In nucleotides, the CDR3 is TGTGCCACCAGCAGAGATTCGGATAGGGGCGACAATCAGCCCCAGCATTTT. The J gene is TRBJ1-5, the V gene TRBV15; perhaps TRBD1 as D (5 bases). The V gene lost 0 bases and the J gene lost 3 bases, with 15 bases spanning the gap. Germline CDR1 and CDR2: LNHNV and YYDKDF (reference sequence). This CDR3 comprises 17 residues.

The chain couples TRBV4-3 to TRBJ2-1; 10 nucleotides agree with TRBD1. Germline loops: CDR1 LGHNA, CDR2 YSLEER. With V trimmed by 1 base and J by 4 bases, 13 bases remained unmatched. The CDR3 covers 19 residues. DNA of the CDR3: TGCGCCAGCAGCCAAGCCCCCCGGGACAGGGGCCCTCATTACAATGAGCAGTTCTTC. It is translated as CASSQAPRDRGPHYNEQFF.

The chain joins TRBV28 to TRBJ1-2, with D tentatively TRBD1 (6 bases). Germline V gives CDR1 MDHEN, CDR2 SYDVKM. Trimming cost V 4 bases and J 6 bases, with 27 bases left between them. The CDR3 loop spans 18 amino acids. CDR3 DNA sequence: TGTGCCAGCAGTTCTAACAGACTTAACAGGGATAGGCGCGATGGCTACACCTTC. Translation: CASSSNRLNRDRRDGYTF.

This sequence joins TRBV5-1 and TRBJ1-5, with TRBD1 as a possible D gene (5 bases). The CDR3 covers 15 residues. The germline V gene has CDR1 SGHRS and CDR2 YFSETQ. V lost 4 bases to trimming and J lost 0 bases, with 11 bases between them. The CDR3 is CASSPKTVSNQPQHF. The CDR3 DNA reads TGCGCCAGCAGCCCAAAGACAGTTAGCAATCAGCCCCAGCATTTT.

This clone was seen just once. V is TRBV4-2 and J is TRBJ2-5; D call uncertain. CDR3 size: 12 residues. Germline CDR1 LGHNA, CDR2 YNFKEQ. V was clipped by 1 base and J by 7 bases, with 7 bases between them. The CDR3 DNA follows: TGTGCCAGCAGCCAAGGGTTCGGGACCCAGTACTTC. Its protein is CASSQGFGTQYF.

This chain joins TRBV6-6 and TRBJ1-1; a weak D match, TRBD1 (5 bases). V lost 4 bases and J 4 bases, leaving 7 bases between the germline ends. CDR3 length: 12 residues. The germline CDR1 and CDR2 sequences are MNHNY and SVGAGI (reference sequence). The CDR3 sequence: CASSLRGTEAFF. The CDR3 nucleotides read TGTGCCAGCAGTTTAAGGGGCACTGAAGCTTTCTTT.

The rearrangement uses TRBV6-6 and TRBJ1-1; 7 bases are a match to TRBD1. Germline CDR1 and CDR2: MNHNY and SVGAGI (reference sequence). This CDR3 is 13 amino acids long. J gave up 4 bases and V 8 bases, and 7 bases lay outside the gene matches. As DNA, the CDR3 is TGTGCCAGCTCACAGGGGAGGGGCACTGAAGCTTTCTTT. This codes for CASSQGRGTEAFF.

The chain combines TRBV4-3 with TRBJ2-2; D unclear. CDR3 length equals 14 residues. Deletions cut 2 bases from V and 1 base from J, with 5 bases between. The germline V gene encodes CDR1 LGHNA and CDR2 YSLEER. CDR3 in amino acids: CASSQLVNTGELFF. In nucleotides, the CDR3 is TGCGCCAGCAGCCAACTCGTGAACACCGGGGAGCTGTTTTTT.